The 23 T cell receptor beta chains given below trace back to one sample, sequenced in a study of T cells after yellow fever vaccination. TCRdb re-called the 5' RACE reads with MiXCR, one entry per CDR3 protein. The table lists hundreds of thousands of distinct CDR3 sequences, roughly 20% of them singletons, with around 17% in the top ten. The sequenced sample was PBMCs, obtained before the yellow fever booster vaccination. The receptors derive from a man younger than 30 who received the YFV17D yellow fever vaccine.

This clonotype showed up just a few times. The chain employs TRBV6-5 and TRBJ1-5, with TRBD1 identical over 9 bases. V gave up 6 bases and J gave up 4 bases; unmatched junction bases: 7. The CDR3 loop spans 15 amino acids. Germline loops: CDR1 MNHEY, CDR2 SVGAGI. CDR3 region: CASRPGQGHNQPQHF. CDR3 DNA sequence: TGTGCCAGCAGGCCGGGACAGGGTCATAATCAGCCCCAGCATTTT.

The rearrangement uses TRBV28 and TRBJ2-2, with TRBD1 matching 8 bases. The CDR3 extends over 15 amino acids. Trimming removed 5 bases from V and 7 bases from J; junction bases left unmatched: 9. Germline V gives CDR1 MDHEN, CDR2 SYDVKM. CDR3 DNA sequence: TGTGCCAGCAGTGCACAGGGGGAGCTCATCGGGGAGCTGTTTTTT. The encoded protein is CASSAQGELIGELFF.

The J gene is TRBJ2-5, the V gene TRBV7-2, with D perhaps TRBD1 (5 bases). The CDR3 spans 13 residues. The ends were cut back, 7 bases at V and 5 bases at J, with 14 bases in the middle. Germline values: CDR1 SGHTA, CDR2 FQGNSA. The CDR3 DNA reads TGTGCCAGCATCTCCACGGCAGGGGAGACCCAGTACTTC. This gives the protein CASISTAGETQYF.

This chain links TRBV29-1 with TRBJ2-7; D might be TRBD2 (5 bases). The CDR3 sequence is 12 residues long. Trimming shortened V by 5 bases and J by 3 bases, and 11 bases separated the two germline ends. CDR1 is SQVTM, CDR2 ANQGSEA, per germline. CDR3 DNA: TGCAGCGTTTCCGGGGATTACTACGAGCAGTACTTC. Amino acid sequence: CSVSGDYYEQYF.

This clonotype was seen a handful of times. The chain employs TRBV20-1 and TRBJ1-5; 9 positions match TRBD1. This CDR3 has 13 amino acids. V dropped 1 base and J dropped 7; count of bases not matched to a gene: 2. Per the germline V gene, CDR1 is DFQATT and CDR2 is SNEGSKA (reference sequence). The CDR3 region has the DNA TGCAGTGCTAGAGTGACAGGGGGACAGCCCCAGCATTTT. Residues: CSARVTGGQPQHF.

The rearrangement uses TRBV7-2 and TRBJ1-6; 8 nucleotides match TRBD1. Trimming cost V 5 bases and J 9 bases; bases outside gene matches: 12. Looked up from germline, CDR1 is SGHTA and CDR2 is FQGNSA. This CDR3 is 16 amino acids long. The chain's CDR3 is CASSPVAQTGASPLHF. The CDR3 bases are TGTGCCAGCAGCCCCGTCGCGCAGACAGGGGCTTCACCCCTCCACTTT.

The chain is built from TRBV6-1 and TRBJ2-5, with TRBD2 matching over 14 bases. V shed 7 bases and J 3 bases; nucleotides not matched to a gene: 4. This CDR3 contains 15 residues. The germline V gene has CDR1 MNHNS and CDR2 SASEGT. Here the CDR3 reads CASNPGLAGEETQYF. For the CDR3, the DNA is TGTGCCAGCAACCCGGGACTAGCGGGGGAAGAGACCCAGTACTTC.

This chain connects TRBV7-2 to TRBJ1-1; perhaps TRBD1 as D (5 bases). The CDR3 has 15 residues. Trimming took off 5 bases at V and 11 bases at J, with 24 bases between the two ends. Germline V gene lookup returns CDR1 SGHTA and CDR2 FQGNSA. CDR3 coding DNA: TGTGCCAGCAGCAAACCCGCCGGACCCCTCGAGGGGGCTTTCTTT. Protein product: CASSKPAGPLEGAFF.

Written as DNA, the CDR3 is TGCGCCAGCAGCTTGGCTTCCCGCAGGGTCCATGAGCAGTTCTTC. Protein sequence: CASSLASRRVHEQFF. V gene TRBV5-1 combines with J gene TRBJ2-1; TRBD1 might be the D (5 bases). Germline assignment: CDR1 SGHRS and CDR2 YFSETQ. Trimming removed 0 bases from V and 8 bases from J, with 15 bases in between. This CDR3 is built from 15 residues.

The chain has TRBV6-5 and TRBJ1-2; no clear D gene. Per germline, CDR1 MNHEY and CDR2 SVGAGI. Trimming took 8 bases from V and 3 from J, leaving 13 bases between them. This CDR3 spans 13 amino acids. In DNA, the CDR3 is TGTGCCAGCCGACGACTTGGGGACTATGGCTACACCTTC. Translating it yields CASRRLGDYGYTF.

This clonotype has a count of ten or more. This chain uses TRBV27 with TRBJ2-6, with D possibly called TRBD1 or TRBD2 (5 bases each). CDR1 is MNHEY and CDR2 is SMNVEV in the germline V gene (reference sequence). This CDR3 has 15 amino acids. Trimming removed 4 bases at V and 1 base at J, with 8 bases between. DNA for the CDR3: TGTGCCAGCAGTTACGGGGCTTCTGGGGCCAACGTCCTGACTTTC. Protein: CASSYGASGANVLTF.

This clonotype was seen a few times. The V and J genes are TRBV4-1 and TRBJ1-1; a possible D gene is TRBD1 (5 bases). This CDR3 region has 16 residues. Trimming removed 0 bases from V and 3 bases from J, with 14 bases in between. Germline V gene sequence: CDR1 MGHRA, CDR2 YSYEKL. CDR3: CASSQDGGESDTEAFF. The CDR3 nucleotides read TGCGCCAGCAGCCAAGATGGGGGGGAGTCGGACACTGAAGCTTTCTTT.

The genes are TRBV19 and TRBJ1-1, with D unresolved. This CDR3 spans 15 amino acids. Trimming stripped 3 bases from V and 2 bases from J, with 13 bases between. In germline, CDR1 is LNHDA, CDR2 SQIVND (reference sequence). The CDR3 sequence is CASSIRPDRNTEAFF. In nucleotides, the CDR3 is TGTGCCAGTAGTATCCGGCCGGATAGAAACACTGAAGCTTTCTTT.

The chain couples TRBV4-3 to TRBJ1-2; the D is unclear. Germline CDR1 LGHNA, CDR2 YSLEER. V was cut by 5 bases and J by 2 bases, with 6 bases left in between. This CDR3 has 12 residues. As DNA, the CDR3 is TGCGCCAGCAGCGACCAGAACTATGGCTACACCTTC. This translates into CASSDQNYGYTF.

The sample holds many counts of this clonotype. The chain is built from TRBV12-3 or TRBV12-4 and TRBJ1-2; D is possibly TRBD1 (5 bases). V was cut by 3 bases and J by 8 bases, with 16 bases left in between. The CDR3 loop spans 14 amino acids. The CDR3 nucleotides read TGTGCCAGCAGTTTTCCAGGGTCCTTCGGCGGCTACACCTTC. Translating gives CASSFPGSFGGYTF.

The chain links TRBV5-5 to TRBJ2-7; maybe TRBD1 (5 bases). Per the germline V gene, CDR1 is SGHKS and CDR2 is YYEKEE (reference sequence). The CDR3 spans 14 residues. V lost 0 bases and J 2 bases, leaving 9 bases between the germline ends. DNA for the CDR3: TGTGCCAGCAGCTTGGTCGGCAGGGCCTACGAGCAGTACGTC. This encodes CASSLVGRAYEQYV.

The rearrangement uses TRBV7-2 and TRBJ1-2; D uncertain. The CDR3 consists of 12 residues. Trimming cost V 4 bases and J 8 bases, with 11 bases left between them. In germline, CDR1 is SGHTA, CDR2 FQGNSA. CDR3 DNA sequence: TGTGCCAGCAGCTGGCCATACGCGGGCTACACCTTC. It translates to CASSWPYAGYTF.

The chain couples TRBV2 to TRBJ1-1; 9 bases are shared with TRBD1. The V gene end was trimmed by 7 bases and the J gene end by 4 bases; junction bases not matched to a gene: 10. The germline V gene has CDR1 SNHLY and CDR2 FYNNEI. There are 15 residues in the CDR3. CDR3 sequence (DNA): TGTGCCAGCACTCCGGGACAGGGCCGGCCCACTGAAGCTTTCTTT. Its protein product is CASTPGQGRPTEAFF. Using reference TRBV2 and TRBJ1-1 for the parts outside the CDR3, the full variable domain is EPEVTQTPSHQVTQMGQEVILRCVPISNHLYFYWYRQILGQKVEFLVSFYNNEISEKSEIFDDQFSVERPDGSNFTLKIRSTKLEDSAMYFCASTPGQGRPTEAFFGQGTRLTVV.

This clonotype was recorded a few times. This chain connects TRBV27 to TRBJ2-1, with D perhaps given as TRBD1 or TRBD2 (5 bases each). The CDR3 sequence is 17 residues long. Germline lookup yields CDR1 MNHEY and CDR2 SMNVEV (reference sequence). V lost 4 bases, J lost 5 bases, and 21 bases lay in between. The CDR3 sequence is CASSSPPGRVLDNEQFF. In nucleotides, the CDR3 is TGTGCCAGCAGTTCCCCACCGGGACGCGTGCTGGACAATGAGCAGTTCTTC.

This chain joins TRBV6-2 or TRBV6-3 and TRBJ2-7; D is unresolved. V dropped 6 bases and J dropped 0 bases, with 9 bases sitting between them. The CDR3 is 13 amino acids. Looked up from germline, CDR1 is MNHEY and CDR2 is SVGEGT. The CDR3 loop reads CASSITYSYEQYV. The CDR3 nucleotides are TGTGCCAGCAGCATTACTTACTCCTACGAGCAGTACGTC.

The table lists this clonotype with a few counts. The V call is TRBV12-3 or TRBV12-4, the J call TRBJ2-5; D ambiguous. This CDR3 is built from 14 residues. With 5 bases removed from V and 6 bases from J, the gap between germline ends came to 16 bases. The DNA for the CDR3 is TGTGCCAGCAGTCCCCTAGGTCCGGTGAAGACCCAGTACTTC. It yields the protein CASSPLGPVKTQYF.

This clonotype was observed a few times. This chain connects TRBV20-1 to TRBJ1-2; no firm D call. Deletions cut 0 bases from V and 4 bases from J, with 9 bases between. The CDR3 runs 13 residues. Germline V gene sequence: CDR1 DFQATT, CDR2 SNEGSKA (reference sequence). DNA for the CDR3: TGCAGTGCTAGAGATCACTCGGGCTATGGCTACACCTTC. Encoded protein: CSARDHSGYGYTF.

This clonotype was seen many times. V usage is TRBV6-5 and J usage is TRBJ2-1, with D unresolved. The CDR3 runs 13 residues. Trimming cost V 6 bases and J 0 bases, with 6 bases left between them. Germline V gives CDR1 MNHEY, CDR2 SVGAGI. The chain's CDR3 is CASRWGSYNEQFF. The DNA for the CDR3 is TGTGCCAGCAGATGGGGCTCCTACAATGAGCAGTTCTTC.